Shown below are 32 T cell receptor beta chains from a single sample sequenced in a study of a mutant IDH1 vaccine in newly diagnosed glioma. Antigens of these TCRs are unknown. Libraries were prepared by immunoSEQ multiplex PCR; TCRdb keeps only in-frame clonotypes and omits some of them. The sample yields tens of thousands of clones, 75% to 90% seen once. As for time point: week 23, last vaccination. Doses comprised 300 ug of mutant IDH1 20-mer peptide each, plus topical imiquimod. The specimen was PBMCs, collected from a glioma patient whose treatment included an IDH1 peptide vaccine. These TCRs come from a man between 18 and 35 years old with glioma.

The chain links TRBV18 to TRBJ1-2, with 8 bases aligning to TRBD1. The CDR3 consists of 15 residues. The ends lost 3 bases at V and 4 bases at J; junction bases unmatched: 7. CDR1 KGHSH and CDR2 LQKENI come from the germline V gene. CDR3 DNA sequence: TGTGCCAGCTCACCTTCGACAGGGGCCCTCTATGGCTACACCTTC. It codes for CASSPSTGALYGYTF.

The CDR3 region is CASSFQPPENTEAFF. DNA for the CDR3: TGTGCCAGCAGTTTCCAACCACCGGAAAACACTGAAGCTTTCTTT. V gene TRBV7-2 combines with J gene TRBJ1-1; D is ambiguous. This CDR3 has 15 amino acids. V was shortened by 6 bases and J by 2 bases, with 16 bases between the two germline ends. Germline assignment: CDR1 SGHTA and CDR2 FQGNSA.

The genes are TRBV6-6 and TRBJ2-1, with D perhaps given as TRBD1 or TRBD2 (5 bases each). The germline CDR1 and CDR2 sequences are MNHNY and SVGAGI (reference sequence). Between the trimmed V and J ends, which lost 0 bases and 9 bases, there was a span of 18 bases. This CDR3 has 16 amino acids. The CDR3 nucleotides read TGTGCCAGCAGTTACTCGGAGGCAGGGTTCGGTGGTGAGCAGTTCTTC. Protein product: CASSYSEAGFGGEQFF.

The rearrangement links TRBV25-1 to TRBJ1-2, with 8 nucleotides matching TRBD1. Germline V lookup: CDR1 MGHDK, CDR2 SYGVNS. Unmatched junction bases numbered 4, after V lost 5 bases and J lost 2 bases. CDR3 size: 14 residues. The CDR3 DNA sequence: TGTGCCAGCAGTTCTCAGGGGGCAAACTATGGCTACACCTTC. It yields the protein CASSSQGANYGYTF.

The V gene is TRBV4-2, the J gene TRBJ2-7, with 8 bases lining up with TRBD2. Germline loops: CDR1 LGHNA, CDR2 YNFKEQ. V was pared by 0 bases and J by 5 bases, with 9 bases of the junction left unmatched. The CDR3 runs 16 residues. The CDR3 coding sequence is TGTGCCAGCAGCCAAGAAGTGCCGGGGGGGCAGGACGAGCAGTACTTC. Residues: CASSQEVPGGQDEQYF.

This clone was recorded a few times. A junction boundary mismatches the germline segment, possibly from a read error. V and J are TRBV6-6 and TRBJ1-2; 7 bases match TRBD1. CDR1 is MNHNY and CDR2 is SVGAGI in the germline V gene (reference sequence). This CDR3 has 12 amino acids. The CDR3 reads CASSVTGEDRIF. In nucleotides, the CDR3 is TGTGCCAGCAGCGTTACAGGGGAAGATCGTATCTTC.

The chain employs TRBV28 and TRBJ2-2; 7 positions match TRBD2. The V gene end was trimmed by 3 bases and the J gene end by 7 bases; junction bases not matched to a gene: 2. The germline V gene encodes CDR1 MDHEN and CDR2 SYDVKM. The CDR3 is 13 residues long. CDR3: CASSLGGYGELFF. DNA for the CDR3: TGTGCCAGCAGTTTGGGGGGGTACGGGGAGCTGTTTTTT.

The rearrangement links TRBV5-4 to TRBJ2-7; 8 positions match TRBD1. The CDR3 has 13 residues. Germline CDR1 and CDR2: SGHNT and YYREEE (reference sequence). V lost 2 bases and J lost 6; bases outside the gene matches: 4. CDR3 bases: TGTGCCAGCAGCTTCAGGACAGGGACCGAGCAGTACTTC. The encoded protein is CASSFRTGTEQYF.

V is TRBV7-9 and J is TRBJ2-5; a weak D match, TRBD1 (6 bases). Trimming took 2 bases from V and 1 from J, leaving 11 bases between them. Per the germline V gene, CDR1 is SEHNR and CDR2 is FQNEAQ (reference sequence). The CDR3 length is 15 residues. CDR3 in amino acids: CASSLTDRPQETQYF. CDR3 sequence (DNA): TGTGCCAGCAGCTTAACGGACAGACCCCAAGAGACCCAGTACTTC.

The CDR3 is CASSLKPGQGYEQFF. CDR3 DNA: TGCGCCAGCAGCCTCAAGCCGGGACAGGGCTATGAGCAGTTCTTC. The J gene is TRBJ2-1, the V gene TRBV4-3, with 9 bases identical to TRBD1. The V gene end was trimmed by 4 bases and the J gene end by 8 bases; junction bases not matched to a gene: 9. The CDR3 has 15 residues. Germline lookup yields CDR1 LGHNA and CDR2 YSLEER.

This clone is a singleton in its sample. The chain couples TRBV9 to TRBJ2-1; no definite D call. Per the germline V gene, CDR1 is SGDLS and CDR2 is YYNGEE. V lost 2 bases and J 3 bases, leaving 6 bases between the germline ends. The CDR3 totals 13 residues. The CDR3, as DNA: TGTGCCAGCAGCGTTAGACTCTACAATGAGCAGTTCTTC. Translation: CASSVRLYNEQFF. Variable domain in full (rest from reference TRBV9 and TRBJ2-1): DSGVTQTPKHLITATGQRVTLRCSPRSGDLSVYWYQQSLDQGLQFLIQYYNGEERAKGNILERFSAQQFPDLHSELNLSSLELGDSALYFCASSVRLYNEQFFGPGTRLTVL.

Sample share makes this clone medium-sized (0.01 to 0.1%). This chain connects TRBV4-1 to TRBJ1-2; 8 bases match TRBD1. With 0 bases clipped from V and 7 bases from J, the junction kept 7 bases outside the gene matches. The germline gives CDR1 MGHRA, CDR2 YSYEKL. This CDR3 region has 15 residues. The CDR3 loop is CASSQDQGAFGGYTF. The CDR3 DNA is TGCGCCAGCAGCCAAGATCAGGGGGCCTTTGGTGGCTACACCTTC.

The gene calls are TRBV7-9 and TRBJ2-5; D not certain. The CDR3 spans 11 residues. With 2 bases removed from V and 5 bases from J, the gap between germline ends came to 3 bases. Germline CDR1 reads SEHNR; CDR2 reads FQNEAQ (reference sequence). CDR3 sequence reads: CASSLWETQYF. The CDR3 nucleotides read TGTGCCAGCAGCTTATGGGAGACCCAGTACTTC. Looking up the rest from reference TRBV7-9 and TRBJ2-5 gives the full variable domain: DTGVSQNPRHKITKRGQNVTFRCDPISEHNRLYWYRQTLGQGPEFLTYFQNEAQLEKSRLLSDRFSAERPKGSFSTLEIQRTEQGDSAMYLCASSLWETQYFGPGTRLLVL.

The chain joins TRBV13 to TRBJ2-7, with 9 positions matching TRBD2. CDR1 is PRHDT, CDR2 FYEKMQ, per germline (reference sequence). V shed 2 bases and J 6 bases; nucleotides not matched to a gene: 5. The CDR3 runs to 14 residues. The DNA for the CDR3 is TGTGCCAGCAGCTTACCAGCGGGAGGAGTCGAGCAGTACTTC. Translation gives CASSLPAGGVEQYF. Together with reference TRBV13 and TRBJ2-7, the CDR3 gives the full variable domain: AAGVIQSPRHLIKEKRETATLKCYPIPRHDTVYWYQQGPGQDPQFLISFYEKMQSDKGSIPDRFSAQQFSDYHSELNMSSLELGDSALYFCASSLPAGGVEQYFGPGTRLTVT.

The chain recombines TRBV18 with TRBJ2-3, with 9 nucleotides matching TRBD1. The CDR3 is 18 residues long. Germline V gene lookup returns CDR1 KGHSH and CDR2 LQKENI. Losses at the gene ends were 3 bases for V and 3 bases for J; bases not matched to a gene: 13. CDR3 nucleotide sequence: TGTGCCAGCTCACCCACACTCTCGGGACAGGGTTGGACAGATACGCAGTATTTT. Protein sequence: CASSPTLSGQGWTDTQYF.

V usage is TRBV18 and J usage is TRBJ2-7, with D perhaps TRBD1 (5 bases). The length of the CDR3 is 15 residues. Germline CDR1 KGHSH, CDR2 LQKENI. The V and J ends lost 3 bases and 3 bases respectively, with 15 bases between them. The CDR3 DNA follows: TGTGCCAGCTCACCCTCCTTTCGGACATACTACGAGCAGTACTTC. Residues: CASSPSFRTYYEQYF.

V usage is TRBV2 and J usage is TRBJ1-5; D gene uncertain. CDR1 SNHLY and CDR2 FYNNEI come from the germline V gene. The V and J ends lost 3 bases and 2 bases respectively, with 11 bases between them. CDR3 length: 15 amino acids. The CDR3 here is CASSDAGRGNQPQHF. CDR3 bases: TGTGCCAGCAGTGACGCGGGAAGAGGCAATCAGCCCCAGCATTTT.

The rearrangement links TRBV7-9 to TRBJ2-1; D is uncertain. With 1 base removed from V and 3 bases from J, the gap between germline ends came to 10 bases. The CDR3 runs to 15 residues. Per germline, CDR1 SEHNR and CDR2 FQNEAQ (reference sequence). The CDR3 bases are TGTGCCAGCAGCTTAGGGACCATCAACTACAATGAGCAGTTCTTC. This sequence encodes CASSLGTINYNEQFF.

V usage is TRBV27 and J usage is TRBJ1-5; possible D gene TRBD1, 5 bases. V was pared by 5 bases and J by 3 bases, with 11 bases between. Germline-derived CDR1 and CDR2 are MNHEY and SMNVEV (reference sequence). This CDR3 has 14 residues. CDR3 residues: CASSHRGPNQPQHF. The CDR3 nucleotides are TGTGCCAGCAGTCACCGGGGCCCCAATCAGCCCCAGCATTTT.

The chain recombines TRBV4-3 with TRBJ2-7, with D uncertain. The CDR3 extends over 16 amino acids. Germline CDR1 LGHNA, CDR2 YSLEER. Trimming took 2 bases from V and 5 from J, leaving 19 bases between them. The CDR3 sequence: CASSQFIGPPANEQYF. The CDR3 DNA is TGCGCCAGCAGCCAATTCATAGGACCTCCCGCTAACGAGCAGTACTTC.

CDR3 bases: TGCGCCAGCAGCCCCGTTCTAGACAGTAGGGGATCCTATGGCTACACCTTC. It yields the protein CASSPVLDSRGSYGYTF. V is TRBV4-3 and J is TRBJ1-2, with D possibly TRBD1 on 5 matching bases. Trimming took 4 bases from V and 4 from J, leaving 22 bases between them. The CDR3 totals 17 residues. CDR1 is LGHNA and CDR2 is YSLEER in the germline V gene.

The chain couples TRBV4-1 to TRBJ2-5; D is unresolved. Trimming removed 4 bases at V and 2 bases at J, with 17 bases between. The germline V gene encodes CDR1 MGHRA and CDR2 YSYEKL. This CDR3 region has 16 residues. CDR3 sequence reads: CASSPASGRAQETQYF. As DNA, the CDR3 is TGCGCCAGCAGCCCGGCTTCGGGCAGAGCACAAGAGACCCAGTACTTC.

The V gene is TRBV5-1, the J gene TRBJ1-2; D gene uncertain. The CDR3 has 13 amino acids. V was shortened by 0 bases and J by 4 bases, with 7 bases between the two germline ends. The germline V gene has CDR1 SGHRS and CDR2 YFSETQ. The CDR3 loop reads CASSLDIRYGYTF. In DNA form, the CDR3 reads TGCGCCAGCAGCTTGGACATTCGCTATGGCTACACCTTC.

CDR3 in DNA: TGTGCCAGCAGATCTAGCGTGGGAAACACCATATATTTT. Protein product: CASRSSVGNTIYF. This chain links TRBV7-6 with TRBJ1-3; D gene uncertain. The CDR3 is made up of 13 amino acids. The germline V and J ends were trimmed by 6 bases and 4 bases, with 10 bases remaining between them. Germline V CDR1 and CDR2: SGHVS, FNYEAQ.

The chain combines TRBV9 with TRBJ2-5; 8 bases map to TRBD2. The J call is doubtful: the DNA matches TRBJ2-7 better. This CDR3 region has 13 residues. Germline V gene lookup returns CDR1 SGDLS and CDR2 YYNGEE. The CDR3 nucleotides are TGTGCCAGCAGACCGACGGGGGGGGCCGAGCAGTACTTC. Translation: CASRPTGGAEQYF.

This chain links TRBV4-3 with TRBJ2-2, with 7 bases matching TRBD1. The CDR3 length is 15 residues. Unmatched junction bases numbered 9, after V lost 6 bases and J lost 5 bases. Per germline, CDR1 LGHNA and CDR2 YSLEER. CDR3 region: CASRYRTGITGELFF. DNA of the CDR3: TGCGCCAGCAGATATAGGACAGGAATTACCGGGGAGCTGTTTTTT.

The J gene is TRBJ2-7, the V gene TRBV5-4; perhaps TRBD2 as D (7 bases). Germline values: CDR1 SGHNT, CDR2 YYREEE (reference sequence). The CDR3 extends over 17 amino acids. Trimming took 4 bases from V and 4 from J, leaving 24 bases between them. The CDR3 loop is CASSPGGPGAVVYEQYF. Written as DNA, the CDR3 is TGTGCCAGCAGCCCCGGGGGGCCGGGAGCGGTGGTGTACGAGCAGTACTTC.

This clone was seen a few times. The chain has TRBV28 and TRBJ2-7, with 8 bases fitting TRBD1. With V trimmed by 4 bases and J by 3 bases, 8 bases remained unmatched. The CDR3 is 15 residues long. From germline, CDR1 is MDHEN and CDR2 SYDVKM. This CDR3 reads CASSSPRQGLYEQYF. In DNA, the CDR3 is TGTGCCAGCAGTTCGCCTCGACAGGGGCTCTACGAGCAGTACTTC.

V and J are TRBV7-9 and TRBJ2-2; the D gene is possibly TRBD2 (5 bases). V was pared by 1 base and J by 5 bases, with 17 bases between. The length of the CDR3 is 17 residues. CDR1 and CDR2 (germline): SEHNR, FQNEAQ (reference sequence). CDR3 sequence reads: CASSLGREDRGTGELFF. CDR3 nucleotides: TGTGCCAGCAGCTTAGGCCGCGAGGATCGAGGGACCGGGGAGCTGTTTTTT.

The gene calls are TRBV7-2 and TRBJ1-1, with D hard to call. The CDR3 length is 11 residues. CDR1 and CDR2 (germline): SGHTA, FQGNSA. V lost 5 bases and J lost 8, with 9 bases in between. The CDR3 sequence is CASSPYTEAFF. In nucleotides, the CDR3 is TGTGCCAGCAGCCCATATACCGAAGCTTTCTTT.

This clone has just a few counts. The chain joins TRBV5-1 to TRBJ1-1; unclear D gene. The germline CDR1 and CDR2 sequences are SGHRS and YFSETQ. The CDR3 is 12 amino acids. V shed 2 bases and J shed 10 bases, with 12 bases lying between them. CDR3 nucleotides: TGCGCCAGCAGCTTTTCAGGTCTTGCAGCTTTCTTT. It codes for CASSFSGLAAFF.

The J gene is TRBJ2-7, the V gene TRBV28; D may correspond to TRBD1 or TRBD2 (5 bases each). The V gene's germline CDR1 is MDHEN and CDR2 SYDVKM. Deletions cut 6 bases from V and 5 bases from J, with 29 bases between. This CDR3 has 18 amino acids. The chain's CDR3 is CASSAVNSAGAPVHEQYF. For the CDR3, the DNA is TGTGCCAGCAGCGCGGTTAACTCAGCCGGGGCGCCGGTCCACGAGCAGTACTTC.